Below, 28 T cell receptor beta chains from the same sample are listed, as sequenced in a study of CD8 T cells in Susac syndrome. Reverse transcription of about 0.5 to 1 ug RNA was carried out with random hexamers. TCRdb re-derived calls from the immunoSEQ multiplex PCR reads in MiXCR, one entry per CDR3 protein. The sample lists 250,000 to 300,000 distinct CDR3 sequences, about 85% occurring once. Material: CD8+ T cells from PBMCs. The source is a human donor with multiple sclerosis.

The CDR3 region is CASSYSIENTGELFF. The CDR3 DNA follows: TGTGCCAGCAGTTACTCCATTGAGAACACCGGGGAGCTGTTTTTT. The V gene is TRBV6-5, the J gene TRBJ2-2; no firm D call. Trimming removed 0 bases at V and 1 base at J, with 6 bases between. This CDR3 has 15 amino acids. Germline lookup yields CDR1 MNHEY and CDR2 SVGAGI.

The genes are TRBV5-1 and TRBJ1-1; TRBD1 aligns across 9 bases. CDR3 length equals 15 residues. Germline V gene lookup returns CDR1 SGHRS and CDR2 YFSETQ. V trimming: 4 bases; J trimming: 3 bases; junction bases outside the gene matches: 7. The CDR3 spells CASSLRTGAHTEAFF. The CDR3 nucleotides read TGCGCCAGCAGCCTTAGGACAGGGGCGCACACTGAAGCTTTCTTT.

The CDR3 sequence is CSVELRTSSEQFF. The DNA of the CDR3 is TGCAGCGTTGAGTTAAGGACTAGCAGTGAGCAGTTCTTC. The rearrangement links TRBV29-1 to TRBJ2-1; TRBD2 matches at 8 bases. The CDR3 has 13 residues. V trimming: 3 bases; J trimming: 9 bases; junction bases outside the gene matches: 7. Germline values: CDR1 SQVTM, CDR2 ANQGSEA.

The genes are TRBV27 and TRBJ1-2; D unresolved. V was clipped by 3 bases and J by 0 bases, with 8 bases between them. CDR1 is MNHEY and CDR2 is SMNVEV in the germline V gene (reference sequence). The CDR3 consists of 14 residues. CDR3 sequence: CASSFGGPNYGYTF. The CDR3 nucleotides read TGTGCCAGCAGTTTTGGCGGCCCTAACTATGGCTACACCTTC.

The chain links TRBV5-6 to TRBJ2-7; 7 nucleotides line up with TRBD2. J gave up 6 bases and V 1 base, and 16 bases lay outside the gene matches. Germline V gene sequence: CDR1 SGHDT, CDR2 YYEEEE. The CDR3 length is 17 residues. The CDR3 coding sequence is TGTGCCAGCAGCTTGCTCGCGGGAGTTCAGAGCGGGCTCGAGCAGTACTTC. This gives the protein CASSLLAGVQSGLEQYF.

This clonotype has only a few counts. This chain uses TRBV4-2 with TRBJ2-1, with 9 bases fitting TRBD2. Per germline, CDR1 LGHNA and CDR2 YNFKEQ. This CDR3 has 14 amino acids. The V and J ends lost 7 bases and 5 bases, in that order; junction bases with no gene match: 6. The CDR3 DNA sequence: TGTGCCAGCAAATTAGCGGGAGCTGACAATGAGCAGTTCTTC. It encodes CASKLAGADNEQFF.

The CDR3 loop reads CASSYRVPSGAPYNEQFF. The CDR3 coding sequence is TGTGCCAGCAGTTATAGGGTTCCATCGGGGGCCCCCTACAATGAGCAGTTCTTC. The J gene is TRBJ2-1, the V gene TRBV6-2 or TRBV6-3; D might be TRBD1 or TRBD2, each matching 6 bases. The CDR3 is 18 amino acids. V gave up 3 bases and J gave up 2 bases, with 20 bases separating them. The germline CDR1 and CDR2 sequences are MNHEY and SVGEGT.

This clonotype occurred a few times. This sequence joins TRBV20-1 and TRBJ1-1; D not resolved. V dropped 0 bases and J dropped 5 bases, with 4 bases sitting between them. Germline-derived CDR1 and CDR2 are DFQATT and SNEGSKA (reference sequence). The CDR3 is 11 amino acids. The CDR3 sequence: CSAREGTEAFF. CDR3 coding DNA: TGCAGTGCTAGAGAAGGGACTGAAGCTTTCTTT.

The chain joins TRBV6-5 to TRBJ2-3; D gene ambiguous. The CDR3 loop spans 17 amino acids. In germline, CDR1 is MNHEY, CDR2 SVGAGI. Trimming removed 4 bases from V and 1 base from J, with 18 bases in between. CDR3 bases: TGTGCCAGCAGTTTAATCGGCAAACCCACGGGCACAGATACGCAGTATTTT. Translation gives CASSLIGKPTGTDTQYF.

The chain employs TRBV20-1 and TRBJ2-6; tentatively, D is TRBD1 or TRBD2 (5 bases each). The CDR3 sequence is 15 residues long. Germline CDR1 is DFQATT and CDR2 is SNEGSKA (reference sequence). The V end lost 5 bases, the J end lost 0 bases, and 11 bases lay between the germline ends. CDR3: CSARDPGSGANVLTF. CDR3 nucleotide sequence: TGCAGTGCTCGGGACCCTGGCTCTGGGGCCAACGTCCTGACTTTC.

The chain has TRBV25-1 and TRBJ2-3, with no clear D. This CDR3 comprises 14 residues. From germline, CDR1 is MGHDK and CDR2 SYGVNS. V was clipped by 8 bases and J by 2 bases, with 14 bases between them. This CDR3 is CASSTPSDTDTQYF. The CDR3, as DNA: TGTGCCAGCTCGACGCCATCGGACACAGATACGCAGTATTTT.

V usage is TRBV12-3 or TRBV12-4 and J usage is TRBJ2-1; possible D gene TRBD1, 6 bases. The CDR3 totals 16 residues. V gave up 5 bases and J gave up 7 bases, with 21 bases separating them. CDR3 sequence: CASSQAQGLRWNEQFF. The CDR3 DNA is TGTGCCAGCAGTCAGGCCCAGGGGCTACGATGGAATGAGCAGTTCTTC.

J is TRBJ2-2 and V is TRBV11-2; D remains unclear. CDR1 and CDR2 from the germline V gene are SGHAT and FQNNGV. The CDR3 is 12 amino acids. V was trimmed by 5 bases and J by 6 bases, leaving 7 bases between them. CDR3 loop: CASSTFPGELFF. The CDR3 DNA follows: TGTGCCAGCAGCACATTTCCCGGGGAGCTGTTTTTT.

J is TRBJ2-7 and V is TRBV28; tentative D call: TRBD1 (6 bases). From germline, CDR1 is MDHEN and CDR2 SYDVKM. Trimming left V 3 bases short and J 4 bases short, with 16 bases between. The CDR3 loop spans 15 amino acids. In DNA, the CDR3 is TGTGCCAGCAGTTTGGTGGCCAGGGGCGATTACGAGCAGTACTTC. Translation: CASSLVARGDYEQYF.

The chain recombines TRBV20-1 with TRBJ2-1; the match to TRBD2 covers 14 bases. The V segment lost 5 bases and the J segment 9 bases; nucleotides outside the gene matches: 6. CDR1 and CDR2 (germline): DFQATT, SNEGSKA (reference sequence). There are 14 residues in the CDR3. CDR3 in amino acids: CSADRLAGGIEQFF. DNA of the CDR3: TGCAGTGCTGATCGACTAGCGGGAGGGATTGAGCAGTTCTTC.

This clonotype was seen once. CDR3 region: CSVAGQNYGYTF. Written as DNA, the CDR3 is TGCAGCGTTGCGGGCCAAAACTATGGCTACACCTTC. The chain uses TRBV29-1 and TRBJ1-2; D call uncertain. Trimming left V 4 bases short and J 2 bases short, with 8 bases between. The CDR3 length is 12 residues. Germline loops: CDR1 SQVTM, CDR2 ANQGSEA. The complete variable domain, with remaining parts taken from reference TRBV29-1 and TRBJ1-2, reads SAVISQKPSRDICQRGTSLTIQCQVDSQVTMMFWYRQQPGQSLTLIATANQGSEATYESGFVIDKFPISRPNLTFSTLTVSNMSPEDSSIYLCSVAGQNYGYTFGSGTRLTVV.

There are a few counts of this clonotype. The gene calls are TRBV7-3 and TRBJ1-1, with unresolved D. CDR1 SGHTA and CDR2 FQGTGA come from the germline V gene. Deletions cut 1 base from V and 5 bases from J, with 11 bases between. The CDR3 loop spans 14 amino acids. The CDR3 region has the DNA TGTGCCAGCAGCTTAATCCACACCGGGACTGAAGCTTTCTTT. Translation: CASSLIHTGTEAFF.

The V gene is TRBV16, the J gene TRBJ1-1; D is uncertain. The CDR3 is 11 amino acids. In germline, CDR1 is KGHSY, CDR2 FQNENV. The V and J ends lost 4 bases and 5 bases respectively, with 5 bases between them. The DNA for the CDR3 is TGTGCCAGCAGCCCTCAAACTGAAGCTTTCTTT. Protein: CASSPQTEAFF.

V gene TRBV27 combines with J gene TRBJ2-7; 11 nucleotides agree with TRBD1. The length of the CDR3 is 16 residues. Trimming at V came to 5 bases and at J to 2 bases, leaving 8 bases not matched to a gene. Germline V gives CDR1 MNHEY, CDR2 SMNVEV (reference sequence). The CDR3 DNA reads as TGTGCCAGCAGTACGGTTGGGACAGGGGGAACCTACGAGCAGTACTTC. It codes for CASSTVGTGGTYEQYF.

Details on this clonotype: A junction boundary mismatches the germline segment, possibly from a read error. This chain uses TRBV30 with TRBJ2-1; 10 nucleotides match TRBD2. This CDR3 has 14 amino acids. Germline V lookup: CDR1 GTSNPN, CDR2 SVGIG (reference sequence). The CDR3 sequence: CAWRSGRVLNGQFF. DNA of the CDR3: TGTGCCTGGAGGAGCGGGAGGGTTTTAAATGGGCAGTTCTTC. Supplemented by reference TRBV30 and TRBJ2-1, the full variable domain reads SQTIHQWPATLVQPVGSPLSLECTVEGTSNPNLYWYRQAAGRGLQLLFYSVGIGQISSEVPQNLSASRPQDRQFILSSKKLLLSDSGFYLCAWRSGRVLNGQFFGPGTRLTVL.

The chain combines TRBV2 with TRBJ1-1, with a possible D match to TRBD1 (6 bases). Germline CDR1 and CDR2: SNHLY and FYNNEI. This CDR3 has 12 amino acids. The ends were cut back, 9 bases at V and 1 base at J, with 9 bases in the middle. The CDR3 coding sequence is TGTGCCAGGATACAGGGGAACACTGAAGCTTTCTTT. It codes for CARIQGNTEAFF.

V is TRBV4-2 and J is TRBJ2-7; D perhaps matches TRBD1 (5 bases). Germline CDR1 LGHNA, CDR2 YNFKEQ. The CDR3 extends over 15 amino acids. The V end was cut by 4 bases, the J end by 0 bases, with 13 bases between. The CDR3 nucleotides read TGTGCCAGCAGCCGCCGGGTAGGGGACTCCTACGAGCAGTACTTC. This sequence encodes CASSRRVGDSYEQYF.

The V and J genes are TRBV11-2 and TRBJ2-1; D ambiguous. Germline V gene sequence: CDR1 SGHAT, CDR2 FQNNGV. The CDR3 is made up of 17 amino acids. Trimming removed 3 bases from V and 7 bases from J, with 22 bases in between. In DNA form, the CDR3 reads TGTGCCAGCAGCTTGCCGGAGCAATGGGTAAACGGTAATGAGCAGTTCTTC. Translated: CASSLPEQWVNGNEQFF. Looking up the rest from reference TRBV11-2 and TRBJ2-1 gives the full variable domain: EAGVAQSPRYKIIEKRQSVAFWCNPISGHATLYWYQQILGQGPKLLIQFQNNGVVDDSQLPKDRFSAERLKGVDSTLKIQPAKLEDSAVYLCASSLPEQWVNGNEQFFGPGTRLTVL.

CDR3 nucleotides: TGTGCCAGCAGTTACTCGAACCGAAACAATGAGCAGTTCTTC. Translation gives CASSYSNRNNEQFF. The chain couples TRBV6-5 to TRBJ2-1; D not certain. V gave up 0 bases and J gave up 5 bases, with 8 bases separating them. The CDR3 totals 14 residues. Germline V gene data show CDR1 as MNHEY and CDR2 as SVGAGI.

The chain combines TRBV10-3 with TRBJ2-7; 7 bases match TRBD1. The ends lost 9 bases at V and 7 bases at J; junction bases unmatched: 6. CDR3 length: 11 amino acids. Germline V CDR1 and CDR2: ENHRY, SYGVKD. CDR3 amino acids: CAIVQGKEQYF. CDR3 nucleotide sequence: TGTGCCATAGTACAGGGGAAGGAGCAGTACTTC.

This chain joins TRBV6-5 and TRBJ1-2; D gene unclear. CDR1 and CDR2 from the germline V gene are MNHEY and SVGAGI. The V and J ends lost 6 bases and 4 bases respectively, with 15 bases between them. There are 14 residues in the CDR3. The CDR3 coding sequence is TGTGCCAGCAGCCGACTTCGAATGGCCTATGGCTACACCTTC. This gives the protein CASSRLRMAYGYTF.

The CDR3 DNA is TGTGCCAGCAGTTATCCGGGACTAGCGGGACCCGGGGAGCTGTTTTTT. Protein: CASSYPGLAGPGELFF. The V gene is TRBV4-2, the J gene TRBJ2-2; 13 nucleotides match TRBD2. V gave up 6 bases and J gave up 6 bases; unmatched junction bases: 7. Per germline, CDR1 LGHNA and CDR2 YNFKEQ. This CDR3 is built from 16 residues.

The rearrangement joins TRBV2 to TRBJ1-2; 8 nucleotides align to TRBD1. Germline trimming cut 6 bases from V and 4 bases from J; bases unmatched to any gene: 10. The germline V gene has CDR1 SNHLY and CDR2 FYNNEI. This CDR3 has 15 amino acids. The CDR3 protein is CASRDPTGVPYGYTF. The CDR3 bases are TGTGCCAGCAGAGATCCGACAGGGGTTCCCTATGGCTACACCTTC. Based on the CDR3 plus reference TRBV2 and TRBJ1-2, the full variable domain is EPEVTQTPSHQVTQMGQEVILRCVPISNHLYFYWYRQILGQKVEFLVSFYNNEISEKSEIFDDQFSVERPDGSNFTLKIRSTKLEDSAMYFCASRDPTGVPYGYTFGSGTRLTVV.